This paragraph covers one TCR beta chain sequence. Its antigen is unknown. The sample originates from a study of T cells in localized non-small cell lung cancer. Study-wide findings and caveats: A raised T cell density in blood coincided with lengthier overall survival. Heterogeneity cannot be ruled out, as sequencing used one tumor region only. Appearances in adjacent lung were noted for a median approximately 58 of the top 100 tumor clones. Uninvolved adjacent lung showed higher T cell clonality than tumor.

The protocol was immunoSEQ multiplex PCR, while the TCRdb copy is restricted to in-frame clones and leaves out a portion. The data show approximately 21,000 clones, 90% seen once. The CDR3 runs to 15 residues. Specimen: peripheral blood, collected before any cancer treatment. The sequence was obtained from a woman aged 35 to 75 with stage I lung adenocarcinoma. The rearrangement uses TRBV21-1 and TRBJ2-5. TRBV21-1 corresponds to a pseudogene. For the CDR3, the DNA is TGTGCCAGCAGCAGACCGGGACCGCCAAAAGAGACCCAGTACTTC. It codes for CASSRPGPPKETQYF.